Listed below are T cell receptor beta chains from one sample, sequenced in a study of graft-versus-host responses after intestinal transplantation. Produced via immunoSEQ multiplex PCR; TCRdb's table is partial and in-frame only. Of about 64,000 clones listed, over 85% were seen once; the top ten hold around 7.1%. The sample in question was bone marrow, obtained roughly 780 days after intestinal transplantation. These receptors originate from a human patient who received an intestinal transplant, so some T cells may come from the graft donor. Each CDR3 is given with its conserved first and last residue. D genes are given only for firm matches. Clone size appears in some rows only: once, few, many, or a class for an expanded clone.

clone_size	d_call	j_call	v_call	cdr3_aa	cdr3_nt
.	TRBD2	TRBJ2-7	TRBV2	CASSMGLEYYEQYF	TGTGCCAGCAGTATGGGACTAGAATACTACGAGCAGTACTTC
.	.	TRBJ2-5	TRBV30	CAWRLGGGAGETQYF	TGTGCCTGGAGGTTGGGGGGGGGCGCGGGGGAGACCCAGTACTTC
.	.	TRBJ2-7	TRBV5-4	CASSLILDERSDEQYF	TGTGCCAGCAGCTTGATTCTGGACGAGAGGAGTGATGAGCAGTACTTC
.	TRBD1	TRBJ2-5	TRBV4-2	CASSRGQGQETQYF	TGTGCCAGCAGCCGGGGACAGGGCCAAGAGACCCAGTACTTC
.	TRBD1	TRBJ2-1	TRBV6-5	CASTSSGTANAEQFF	TGTGCCAGCACATCCTCCGGGACAGCCAACGCTGAGCAGTTCTTC
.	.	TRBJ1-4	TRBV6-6	CASSYSSGVPKKLFF	TGTGCCAGCAGTTACTCTTCCGGGGTGCCAAAAAAACTGTTTTTT
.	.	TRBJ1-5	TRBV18	CASSPPGSNQPQHF	TGTGCCAGCTCACCACCGGGTAGCAATCAGCCCCAGCATTTT
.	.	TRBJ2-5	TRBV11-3	CASRKSETQYF	TGTGCCAGCCGAAAGTCCGAGACCCAGTACTTC
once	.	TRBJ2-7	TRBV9	CASSVEGGVNYEQYF	TGTGCCAGCAGCGTAGAGGGGGGTGTCAACTACGAGCAGTACTTC
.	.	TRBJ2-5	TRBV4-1	CASSRDFVETQYF	TGCGCCAGCAGCCGAGACTTCGTGGAGACCCAGTACTTC
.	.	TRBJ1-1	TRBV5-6	CASSLRGRAFF	TGTGCCAGCAGCTTGCGGGGGAGGGCTTTCTTT
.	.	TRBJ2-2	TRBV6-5	CASSYDSPGELFF	TGTGCCAGCAGTTACGACAGTCCCGGGGAGCTGTTTTTT
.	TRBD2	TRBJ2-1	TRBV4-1	CASSYMGVLGVLAGYNEQFF	TGCGCCAGCAGCTACATGGGCGTGCTAGGGGTCCTAGCGGGGTACAATGAGCAGTTCTTC
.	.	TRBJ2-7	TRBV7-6	CASSLERFGEQYF	TGTGCCAGCAGCTTAGAACGCTTTGGCGAGCAGTACTTC
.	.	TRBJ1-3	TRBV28	CASSTPAGNTIYF	TGTGCCAGCAGTACCCCTGCTGGAAACACCATATATTTT
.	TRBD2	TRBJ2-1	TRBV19	CASSPGTSEYYNEQFF	TGTGCCAGTAGCCCCGGGACTAGCGAGTACTACAATGAGCAGTTCTTC
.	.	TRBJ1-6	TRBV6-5	CASSYGGPGDSPLHF	TGTGCCAGCAGTTACGGGGGACCCGGCGATTCACCCCTCCACTTT
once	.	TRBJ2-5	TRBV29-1	CSVEGTVQETQYF	TGCAGCGTTGAAGGGACAGTCCAAGAGACCCAGTACTTC
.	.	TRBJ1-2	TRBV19	CASSKDNYGYTF	TGTGCCAGTAGTAAGGACAACTATGGCTACACCTTC
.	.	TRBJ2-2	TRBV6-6	CASRQVNTGELFF	TGTGCCAGTAGACAGGTGAACACCGGGGAGCTGTTTTTT
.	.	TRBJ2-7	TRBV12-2	CASRLVVGSYEQYF	TGTGCAAGTCGCTTAGTGGTAGGCTCCTACGAGCAGTACTTC
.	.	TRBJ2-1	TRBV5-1	CASSLGVNEQFF	TGCGCCAGCAGCTTGGGGGTCAATGAGCAGTTCTTC
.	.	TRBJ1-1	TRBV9	CASSPQRNTEAFF	TGTGCCAGCAGCCCTCAGAGGAACACTGAAGCTTTCTTT
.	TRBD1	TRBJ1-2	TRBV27	CASKPGQALSGYTF	TGTGCCAGCAAACCGGGACAGGCCTTAAGTGGCTACACCTTC
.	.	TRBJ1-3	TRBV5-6	CASSLGFGSGNTIYF	TGTGCCAGCAGCTTGGGGTTTGGATCTGGAAACACCATATATTTT